These T cell receptor beta chains were read from a single sample in a study of CD8 T cells in ankylosing spondylitis. MiXCR, applied by TCRdb to the 5' RACE reads, yields one record per CDR3 protein. The sample holds about 700,000 distinct CDR3 sequences, around a fifth seen once. Sequencing was done on a sample of blood, either unsorted or a sorted T cell fraction (not recorded which). The receptors derive from a male donor with ankylosing spondylitis. The CDR3 runs from the conserved cysteine through the conserved F or W. Clone size appears in some rows only: once, few, many, or a class for an expanded clone.

many	TRBV5-5	TRBJ1-2	CASSLAGTSNYGYTF
.	TRBV20-1	TRBJ2-3	CSAPKAAGSTDTQYF
many	TRBV5-1	TRBJ2-5	CASSPGLARETQYF
few	TRBV6-4	TRBJ2-1	CASSDSGSGVINEQFF
.	TRBV10-3	TRBJ2-1	CAISETGYSYNEQFF
.	TRBV4-1	TRBJ1-6	CASSHWAENSPLHF
.	TRBV3-1	TRBJ2-5	CASSQYGLQETQYF
.	TRBV12-3/TRBV12-4	TRBJ1-1	CASSLRGGGTNAEAFF
.	TRBV7-2	TRBJ2-1	CASSYLQGFEQFF
few	TRBV7-7	TRBJ2-5	CASSLNSGGPETQYF
many	TRBV5-1	TRBJ2-3	CASSLVQANTDTQYF
many	TRBV12-3/TRBV12-4	TRBJ1-2	CASSLSDRGPTNYGYTF
few	TRBV5-1	TRBJ2-3	CASSLVRDLSTDTQYF
many	TRBV29-1	TRBJ2-5	CSGALGETQYF
few	TRBV2	TRBJ2-1	CASSEGLSSYNEQFF
.	TRBV6-1	TRBJ1-1	CATQTGRNTEAFF
.	TRBV5-1	TRBJ1-1	CASSFDGSQNTEAFF
.	TRBV5-1	TRBJ2-1	CATTGTSGSTEQFF
few	TRBV7-2	TRBJ1-6	CASSLAVPWGRSPLHF
.	TRBV2	TRBJ2-3	CASGYADTQYF
few	TRBV9	TRBJ2-1	CASSVGGDTEQFF
.	TRBV7-9	TRBJ2-7	CASSRPGPYEQYF